These T cell receptor beta chains were read from a single sample in a study of shared clonotypes between healthy human individuals. TCRdb's table, derived via immunoSEQ multiplex PCR, lists solely in-frame clones and lacks some. The repertoire holds some 2 million clones, with approximately 95% as singletons. Sequencing was done on a sample of naive CD4+ T cells sorted from blood. The source is a man aged 18 to 35 in good health. Each CDR3 is given with its conserved first and last residue. The D gene is left open where the match is weak. Expanded clones are given a class, and other clones once, few, many or no size at all.

J	V	length	D	size	DNA	CDR3
TRBJ2-3	TRBV29-1	15	TRBD2	-	TGCAGCGGGGGACTAGCGGGAGGGCGCACAGATACGCAGTATTTT	CSGGLAGGRTDTQYF
TRBJ1-1	TRBV20-1	11	-	-	TGCCGGAAAGACAGGAACACTGAAGCTTTCTTT	CRKDRNTEAFF
TRBJ2-3	TRBV30	14	TRBD1	-	TGTGCCTGGATGGACAGGGCTAACACAGATACGCAGTATTTT	CAWMDRANTDTQYF
TRBJ2-1	TRBV6-4	16	-	-	TGTGCCAGCAGTCCCTCTAGCACGAGCTCCTACAATGAGCAGTTCTTC	CASSPSSTSSYNEQFF
TRBJ1-6	TRBV2	15	-	-	TGTGCCAGCAGGCCGATGAAGCACAATAATTCACCCCTCCACTTT	CASRPMKHNNSPLHF
TRBJ1-6	TRBV30	15	-	-	TGTGCCTGGAGTGTAGAAGCGGGAGGTAGTTCACCCCTCCACTTT	CAWSVEAGGSSPLHF
TRBJ2-7	TRBV7-9	14	TRBD1	-	TGTGCCAGCAGCTTAGGACAGGGGGAATTCGAGCAGTACTTC	CASSLGQGEFEQYF
TRBJ1-5	TRBV19	14	-	-	TGTGCCAGTACCCCAGTGGAACGCAATCAGCCCCAGCATTTT	CASTPVERNQPQHF
TRBJ1-4	TRBV5-1	14	TRBD1	-	TGCGCCAGCAGCGCAGGGGGGGAAGTGGAAAAACTGTTTTTT	CASSAGGEVEKLFF
TRBJ2-7	TRBV18	15	-	once	TGTGCCAGCTCACCACTTGCGGGGCCTCCCTACGAGCAGTACTTC	CASSPLAGPPYEQYF
TRBJ2-1	TRBV18	14	TRBD1	-	TGTGCCAGCTCACCCGGACAGGGAGACAATGAGCAGTTCTTC	CASSPGQGDNEQFF
TRBJ2-3	TRBV21-1	16	-	-	TGTGCCAGCAGCAAAGTTTCCAGGGCCAGCACAGATACGCAGTATTTT	CASSKVSRASTDTQYF
TRBJ2-7	TRBV19	15	TRBD2	-	TGTGCCAGTAGTACCCGGACTAGCGGGGGAAACGAGCAGTACTTC	CASSTRTSGGNEQYF
TRBJ2-3	TRBV7-3	16	TRBD2	-	TGTGCCAGCAGCCCTGACGGGACTAGCGGGGCAGGTACGCAGTATTTT	CASSPDGTSGAGTQYF
TRBJ2-1	TRBV5-1	15	-	-	TGCGCCAGCAGCTTCCGGGACCCCTTTCGGAATGAGCAGTTCTTC	CASSFRDPFRNEQFF
TRBJ2-5	TRBV5-1	17	TRBD2	-	TGCGCCAGCAGACAGCCCCCTTTGGCGGGGGGCCAAGAGACCCAGTACTTC	CASRQPPLAGGQETQYF
TRBJ2-5	TRBV25-1	14	TRBD2	-	TGTGCCACCATTAAGCGGGAGGGCCAGGAGACCCAGTACTTC	CATIKREGQETQYF
TRBJ2-3	TRBV7-3	15	-	-	TGTGCCAGCAGCTTAATCGAGCGGGGCACAGATACGCAGTATTTT	CASSLIERGTDTQYF
TRBJ2-1	TRBV14	15	TRBD2	-	TGTGCCAGCAGCCTCCGTGGGACTAGCGAAAATGAGCAGTTCTTC	CASSLRGTSENEQFF
TRBJ1-3	TRBV10-3	14	-	-	TGTGCCATCGGGGGCCAGGGAACTGGAAACACCATATATTTT	CAIGGQGTGNTIYF
TRBJ1-3	TRBV7-9	16	-	once	TGTGCCAGCAGCTTTCTCTCTGAAGGGGCTGGAAACACCATATATTTT	CASSFLSEGAGNTIYF
TRBJ1-4	TRBV5-1	17	-	-	TGCGCCAGCAGCTTCCTAACACCGGGGAAGACTAATGAAAAACTGTTTTTT	CASSFLTPGKTNEKLFF
TRBJ2-1	TRBV28	16	TRBD2	once	TGTGCCAGCAGTTCAAGCCTCATAGCGGGGGTGGGTGAGCAGTTCTTC	CASSSSLIAGVGEQFF
TRBJ2-5	TRBV5-1	15	-	-	TGCGCCAGCAGCGGAACTTCGATGCTAGGGGAGACCCAGTACTTC	CASSGTSMLGETQYF
TRBJ2-7	TRBV7-9	16	TRBD2	-	TGTGCCAGCAGCCTAGGACTAGCGGGAAGCTCCTACGAGCAGTACTTC	CASSLGLAGSSYEQYF
TRBJ1-1	TRBV7-9	13	-	-	TGTGCCAGCAGCTCTACAGGGAACGCTGAAGCTTTCTTT	CASSSTGNAEAFF
TRBJ2-7	TRBV6-7	14	-	once	TGTGCCAGCAGTTACTGTTCAGGGGGGAACGAGCAGTACTTC	CASSYCSGGNEQYF
TRBJ2-3	TRBV30	15	TRBD2	-	TGTGCCTGGAGTCCCAAAGCGGGGTCCACAGATACGCAGTATTTT	CAWSPKAGSTDTQYF
TRBJ1-2	TRBV2	12	-	-	TGTGCCAGCAGTAGGGATGGGGGCGGCTACACCTTC	CASSRDGGGYTF
TRBJ2-2	TRBV6-5	15	TRBD1	once	TGTGCCAGCAGTCCGGACAGGGGGCAGACCGGGGAGCTGTTTTTT	CASSPDRGQTGELFF
TRBJ1-1	TRBV2	13	-	-	TGTGCCAGCGGATCCGGGGAGAACACTGAAGCTTTCTTT	CASGSGENTEAFF
TRBJ1-1	TRBV11-1	15	-	-	TGTGCCAGCAGCTTGTACAGGGTCGCGAACACTGAAGCTTTCTTT	CASSLYRVANTEAFF
TRBJ2-6	TRBV30	15	-	-	TGTGCCTGGAGTGTCTCTCGCACTGGGGCCAACGTCCTGACTTTC	CAWSVSRTGANVLTF
TRBJ2-7	TRBV5-1	14	TRBD1	-	TGCGCCAGCAGCGCCGGGACAGGGTCTGCCGAGCAGTACTTC	CASSAGTGSAEQYF
TRBJ2-7	TRBV19	13	-	-	TGTGCCAGTAGTAGAGATACTACCTACGAGCAGTACTTC	CASSRDTTYEQYF
TRBJ1-2	TRBV29-1	13	-	-	TGCAGCGTTGATCGGGTGGGGAACTATGGCTACACCTTC	CSVDRVGNYGYTF
TRBJ2-5	TRBV30	12	-	-	TGTGCCTGGAGTGGGGGGATAGAGACCCAGTACTTC	CAWSGGIETQYF
TRBJ1-3	TRBV19	15	-	once	TGTGCCAGTAGCTCACAGTCGGGGCCTGGAAACACCATATATTTT	CASSSQSGPGNTIYF
TRBJ2-5	TRBV1	19	-	-	TGCACCAGCAGCCAACACCTCACCCGGGGGGGCCAGGCAGCAGAGACCCAGTACTTC	CTSSQHLTRGGQAAETQYF
TRBJ2-1	TRBV29-1	13	TRBD2	-	TGCAGCGTTGAGGGGACTACCTACAATGAGCAGTTCTTC	CSVEGTTYNEQFF
TRBJ2-3	TRBV20-1	10	-	-	TGCAGTGCTTCGGAAGATACGCAGTATTTT	CSASEDTQYF
TRBJ1-6	TRBV6-1	13	-	-	TGTGCCAGCAGTGAAGGTAGCTGGGGGGCCCTCCACTTT	CASSEGSWGALHF
TRBJ2-5	TRBV18	17	TRBD2	-	TGTGCCAGCTCACCAGTGGCAGGCACGGGAGGTCTCGAGACCCAGTACTTC	CASSPVAGTGGLETQYF
TRBJ2-3	TRBV6-5	16	TRBD2	once	TGTGCCAGCAGTTTGGGACTAGCGGGGGGCACAGATACGCAGTATTTT	CASSLGLAGGTDTQYF
TRBJ2-7	TRBV5-1	17	TRBD1	-	TGCGCCAGCAGCCCCCCCCCGGGACAGCAGAGCTCCTACGAGCAGTACTTC	CASSPPPGQQSSYEQYF
TRBJ1-2	TRBV5-5	15	TRBD1	-	TGTGCCAGCAGCTTTATGGACAGGCCCCTCTATGGCTACACCTTC	CASSFMDRPLYGYTF
TRBJ1-2	TRBV6-1	13	-	-	TGTGCCGCCTCCAAAGGAGGGCTAGGCGGCTACACCTTC	CAASKGGLGGYTF
TRBJ1-5	TRBV18	15	TRBD1	-	TGTGCCAGCTCAACAGGGGTAAGGGGCAATCAGCCCCAGCATTTT	CASSTGVRGNQPQHF
TRBJ2-5	TRBV5-1	14	-	-	TGCGCCAGCAGCTCCCGGAGCTCACAAGAGACCCAGTACTTC	CASSSRSSQETQYF
TRBJ2-5	TRBV18	16	-	once	TGTGCCAGCTCACCAGCCATGGTAGCGGCACAAGAGACCCAGTACTTC	CASSPAMVAAQETQYF
TRBJ1-2	TRBV5-1	16	-	once	TGCGCCAGCAGCCCGGGGACAAGGGGGACGAACTATGGCTACACCTTC	CASSPGTRGTNYGYTF